This paragraph covers one T cell receptor (beta chain) sequence. This sample is part of a study of monozygotic twins with cystic fibrosis. Germline CDR1 KGHSH, CDR2 LQKENI. V lost 3 bases and J lost 0, with 5 bases in between. The CDR3 loop spans 13 amino acids. Data came from immunoSEQ multiplex PCR; TCRdb stores just in-frame clones and leaves some out. The sample lists over 20,000 clones, 97% occurring once. Sequencing input: blood. This TCR derives from a girl between 10 and 17 years old with cystic fibrosis. J is TRBJ1-1 and V is TRBV18; D uncertain. CDR3 residues: CASSPNLNTEAFF. Written as DNA, the CDR3 is TGTGCCAGCTCACCCAATCTGAACACTGAAGCTTTCTTT.